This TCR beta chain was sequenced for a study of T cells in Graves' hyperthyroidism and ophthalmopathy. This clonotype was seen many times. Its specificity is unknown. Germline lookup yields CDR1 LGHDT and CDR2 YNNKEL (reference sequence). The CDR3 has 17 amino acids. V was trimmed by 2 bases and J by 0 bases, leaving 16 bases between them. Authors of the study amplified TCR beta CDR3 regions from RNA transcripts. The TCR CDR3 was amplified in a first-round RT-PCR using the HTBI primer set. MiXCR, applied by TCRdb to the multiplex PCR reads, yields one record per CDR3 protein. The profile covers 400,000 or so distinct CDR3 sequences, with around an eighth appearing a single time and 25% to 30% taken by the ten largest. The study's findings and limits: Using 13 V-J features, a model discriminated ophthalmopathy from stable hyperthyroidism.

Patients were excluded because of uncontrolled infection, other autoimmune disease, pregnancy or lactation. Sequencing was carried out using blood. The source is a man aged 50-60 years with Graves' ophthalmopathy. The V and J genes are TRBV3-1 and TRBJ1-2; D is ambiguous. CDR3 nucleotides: TGTGCCAGCAGCCAAAGGACGGACCTTGGGGCTAACTATGGCTACACCTTC. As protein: CASSQRTDLGANYGYTF.